This TCR beta chain was sequenced in a study of lymphopenia after photon versus proton radiotherapy. Study observations and caveats: Only patients who died were analyzed for survival; proton advantage is unproven. Post-nadir TCR diversity decline inversely tracked overall survival among those who died. After the lymphocyte nadir, photon-treated repertoires showed oligoclonal expansion, especially of CD8+ Temra cells. Photon-treated patients lost naive T cells and TCR diversity; proton-treated stayed stable.

The CDR3 length is 14 residues. Germline V CDR1 and CDR2: KGHSH, LQKENI. V gave up 4 bases and J gave up 4 bases, with 14 bases separating them. Comments on this clone: What it binds is unknown.

Produced via immunoSEQ multiplex PCR; TCRdb's table is partial and in-frame only. Of 68,000 or so clones listed, more than 75% are singletons. This sequence originates from a woman in her 70s with pancreatic cancer. This chain links TRBV18 with TRBJ2-7; D might be TRBD1 or TRBD2, each matching 5 bases. The sequenced sample was peripheral blood, obtained from a patient treated with photon-based radiotherapy. Here the CDR3 reads CASSLGTLLYEQYF. The CDR3 DNA is TGTGCCAGCTCACTGGGGACCTTGTTGTACGAGCAGTACTTC. Variable domain in full (rest from reference TRBV18 and TRBJ2-7): NAGVMQNPRHLVRRRGQEARLRCSPMKGHSHVYWYRQLPEEGLKFMVYLQKENIIDESGMPKERFSAEFPKEGPSILRIQQVVRGDSAAYFCASSLGTLLYEQYFGPGTRLTVT.